The 32 T cell receptor beta chains listed next were all sequenced from one sample in a study of blood T cell repertoires in COVID-19 (dated by TCRdb to about 2020). The library was made by the immunoSEQ multiplex PCR assay. TCRdb mirrors the immuneACCESS table, restricted to in-frame sequences. Some clones are absent from its copies; in checked studies, under half trace to an unresolved V gene, and the reason for the others is unknown. Within this sample are some 300,000 clones, with 75% to 90% of them counted one time only. Roughly 14% of the sample goes to the ten largest clones. The sequencing input was peripheral blood. The receptors here all came from a woman aged 70-85 years with COVID-19, enrolled during active disease.

The table lists this clone with a count of one. V usage is TRBV29-1 and J usage is TRBJ1-1; TRBD1 matches at 8 bases. This CDR3 is built from 17 residues. The germline gives CDR1 SQVTM, CDR2 ANQGSEA. The J segment lost 2 bases and the V segment lost 2 bases, leaving 13 bases of the junction unmatched. This chain's CDR3 is CSVELPGQENFNTEAFF. The CDR3 bases are TGCAGCGTTGAACTCCCGGGACAGGAGAACTTTAACACTGAAGCTTTCTTT.

V and J are TRBV23-1 and TRBJ2-7, with 7 bases lining up with TRBD2. TRBV23-1 is an ORF for which the function is uncertain. The CDR3 contains 15 residues. Losses at the gene ends were 9 bases for V and 7 bases for J; bases not matched to a gene: 18. The CDR3 here is CARPTSDLVWGEQYF. DNA for the CDR3: TGCGCCAGACCTACTAGCGACCTCGTTTGGGGGGAGCAGTACTTC.

This clone was counted a single time. The CDR3 DNA reads as TGTGCCAGCAGCCCGGGACAGGGGGGTTTCTATGGCTACACCTTC. It yields the protein CASSPGQGGFYGYTF. The V and J genes are TRBV3-1 (or the pseudogene TRBV3-2) and TRBJ1-2; TRBD1 aligns across 11 bases. V gave up 4 bases and J gave up 4 bases; unmatched junction bases: 5. Germline V gives CDR1 LGHDT, CDR2 YNNKEL (reference sequence). The CDR3 has 15 amino acids.

This chain uses TRBV27 with TRBJ1-1; D may be TRBD1 (6 bases). Germline values: CDR1 MNHEY, CDR2 SMNVEV (reference sequence). CDR3 length: 13 amino acids. The germline V and J ends were trimmed by 5 bases and 2 bases, with 9 bases remaining between them. The CDR3 protein is CASSPGHNTEAFF. CDR3 nucleotide sequence: TGTGCCAGCAGTCCGGGACACAACACTGAAGCTTTCTTT.

The genes are TRBV5-4 and TRBJ2-2, with a possible D match to TRBD2 (5 bases). CDR3 length equals 15 residues. Germline assignment: CDR1 SGHNT and CDR2 YYREEE (reference sequence). Trimming pared 0 bases from V and 1 base from J, leaving 7 bases between. CDR3 bases: TGTGCCAGCAGCTTGGGAGGGAGGAACACCGGGGAGCTGTTTTTT. Translated: CASSLGGRNTGELFF.

The sample holds one count of this clone. This chain uses TRBV28 with TRBJ1-2; TRBD1 matches at 7 bases. J was trimmed by 4 bases and V by 3 bases; bases with no gene match: 5. The CDR3 loop spans 14 amino acids. Germline values: CDR1 MDHEN, CDR2 SYDVKM. The DNA for the CDR3 is TGTGCCAGCAGTTTCTACAGGGGCTCCTATGGCTACACCTTC. Its protein is CASSFYRGSYGYTF.

The chain recombines TRBV14 with TRBJ2-7; possibly TRBD2 for D (5 bases). The germline V gene encodes CDR1 SGHDN and CDR2 FVKESK. Trimming took 1 base from V and 6 from J, leaving 10 bases between them. The CDR3 runs 13 residues. The CDR3 reads CASSQVVSGEQYF. CDR3 DNA: TGTGCCAGCAGCCAAGTTGTCAGCGGCGAGCAGTACTTC.

This clone has a handful of counts. The chain recombines TRBV7-3 with TRBJ1-1; possibly TRBD1 for D (6 bases). CDR1 SGHTA and CDR2 FQGTGA come from the germline V gene. This CDR3 is 14 amino acids long. V shed 0 bases and J shed 1 base, with 6 bases lying between them. CDR3 region: CASSLTGGNTEAFF. Here the CDR3 DNA reads TGTGCCAGCAGCTTAACAGGGGGGAACACTGAAGCTTTCTTT.

This clone has just a few counts. The V call is TRBV20-1, the J call TRBJ2-1, with a tentative D call TRBD2 (6 bases). V lost 3 bases, J lost 1 base, and 16 bases lay in between. CDR3 size: 16 residues. CDR1 is DFQATT and CDR2 is SNEGSKA in the germline V gene (reference sequence). CDR3 amino acids: CSASTSGGGSYNEQFF. DNA of the CDR3: TGCAGTGCTAGTACGAGTGGGGGAGGTTCCTACAATGAGCAGTTCTTC.

The chain recombines TRBV6-5 with TRBJ1-2; TRBD1 matches 12 bases. The CDR3 extends over 15 amino acids. Trimming cost V 6 bases and J 8 bases; bases outside gene matches: 10. Looked up from germline, CDR1 is MNHEY and CDR2 is SVGAGI. The CDR3 spells CASRHRDRGRAGYTF. The CDR3 nucleotides read TGTGCCAGCAGGCACCGGGACAGGGGGCGGGCGGGCTACACCTTC.

The chain links TRBV6-5 to TRBJ2-2; possible D gene TRBD2, 5 bases. Looked up from germline, CDR1 is MNHEY and CDR2 is SVGAGI. The CDR3 has 15 residues. The V and J ends lost 2 bases and 6 bases respectively, with 13 bases between them. In DNA, the CDR3 is TGTGCCAGCAGTTACCTGTCGGGGTTAGCCGGGGAGCTGTTTTTT. This codes for CASSYLSGLAGELFF.

The rearrangement uses TRBV5-1 and TRBJ2-6; D unclear. The CDR3 contains 16 residues. The V and J ends lost 4 bases and 4 bases respectively, with 15 bases between them. Germline-derived CDR1 and CDR2 are SGHRS and YFSETQ. CDR3: CASSPDGSWGANVLTF. In DNA, the CDR3 is TGCGCCAGCAGCCCAGACGGGTCTTGGGGGGCCAACGTCCTGACTTTC.

The V and J genes are TRBV6-6 and TRBJ1-1, with D possibly being TRBD1 (5 bases). Germline-derived CDR1 and CDR2 are MNHNY and SVGAGI (reference sequence). V shed 6 bases and J shed 0 bases, with 20 bases lying between them. The CDR3 extends over 17 amino acids. The CDR3 is CASSRPRGGNMNTEAFF. CDR3 bases: TGTGCCAGCAGCCGACCCCGGGGGGGAAACATGAACACTGAAGCTTTCTTT.

J is TRBJ2-1 and V is TRBV2; TRBD2 matches 11 bases. CDR1 is SNHLY and CDR2 is FYNNEI in the germline V gene. The CDR3 sequence is 16 residues long. V lost 2 bases, J lost 12 bases, and 12 bases stayed unmatched. The chain's CDR3 is CASSEPRLAGGVSQFF. CDR3 sequence (DNA): TGTGCCAGCAGTGAACCCCGGCTAGCGGGGGGAGTCTCGCAGTTCTTC.

This CDR3 is CASSLSTAGVDTGELFF. In DNA, the CDR3 is TGTGCCAGCAGCCTATCCACAGCGGGGGTCGACACCGGGGAGCTGTTTTTT. This chain connects TRBV9 to TRBJ2-2; 8 bases are a match to TRBD2. The CDR3 totals 17 residues. The V and J ends lost 4 bases and 3 bases, in that order; junction bases with no gene match: 11. CDR1 SGDLS and CDR2 YYNGEE come from the germline V gene.

Concerning this clone: This same CDR3 is encoded by further DNA sequences in the sample. J is TRBJ1-3 and V is TRBV2; 11 nucleotides match TRBD1. V was clipped by 6 bases and J by 7 bases; unmatched bases: 2. The length of the CDR3 is 13 residues. Germline lookup yields CDR1 SNHLY and CDR2 FYNNEI. The CDR3 protein is CASSGTGGNTIYF. The CDR3 DNA follows: TGTGCCAGCAGCGGGACAGGGGGGAACACCATATATTTT.

Here the CDR3 DNA reads TGTGCCAGCAGTGAACAGGCCTCTGGGGCCAACGTCCTGACTTTC. Amino acids: CASSEQASGANVLTF. The chain employs TRBV2 and TRBJ2-6, with D unresolved. Germline CDR1 reads SNHLY; CDR2 reads FYNNEI. Trimming cost V 2 bases and J 0 bases, with 5 bases left between them. This CDR3 is 15 amino acids long.

The chain couples TRBV19 to TRBJ1-5; the match to TRBD1 covers 9 bases. J lost 6 bases, V lost 4 bases, and 7 bases had no gene match. Germline V gene sequence: CDR1 LNHDA, CDR2 SQIVND (reference sequence). This CDR3 contains 15 residues. CDR3 amino acids: CASSRGTGMSQPQHF. In nucleotides, the CDR3 is TGTGCCAGTAGTAGAGGGACAGGGATGAGTCAGCCCCAGCATTTT.

This chain uses TRBV29-1 with TRBJ1-3; D gene unclear. V lost 1 base and J 0 bases, leaving 7 bases between the germline ends. The CDR3 is 14 amino acids. Germline lookup yields CDR1 SQVTM and CDR2 ANQGSEA. CDR3: CSVEGTVSGNTIYF. CDR3 DNA: TGCAGCGTTGAAGGGACTGTCTCTGGAAACACCATATATTTT.

This rearrangement joins TRBV19 to TRBJ2-5; D perhaps matches TRBD2 (6 bases). CDR1 LNHDA and CDR2 SQIVND come from the germline V gene (reference sequence). V lost 1 base and J 6 bases, leaving 12 bases between the germline ends. The CDR3 extends over 14 amino acids. The CDR3 region is CASSIVEGLKTQYF. The CDR3 region has the DNA TGTGCCAGTAGTATAGTGGAGGGCCTGAAGACCCAGTACTTC.

The DNA of the CDR3 is TGTGCCAGCAGCTCCGGACAAGGGGGCGTTTACGAGCAGTACTTC. This translates into CASSSGQGGVYEQYF. The chain couples TRBV7-6 to TRBJ2-7; 7 bases align to TRBD1. J gave up 4 bases and V 4 bases, and 10 bases lay outside the gene matches. The germline CDR1 and CDR2 sequences are SGHVS and FNYEAQ. The CDR3 loop spans 15 amino acids.

The chain employs TRBV7-2 and TRBJ1-1; D might be TRBD1 (5 bases). CDR1 and CDR2 from the germline V gene are SGHTA and FQGNSA. The CDR3 extends over 14 amino acids. Trimming pared 2 bases from V and 4 bases from J, leaving 11 bases between. The CDR3 reads CASSLIGVGTEAFF. The CDR3 nucleotides read TGTGCCAGCAGCTTAATAGGGGTAGGCACTGAAGCTTTCTTT. Filled out from reference TRBV7-2 and TRBJ1-1, the complete variable domain reads GAGVSQSPSNKVTEKGKDVELRCDPISGHTALYWYRQSLGQGLEFLIYFQGNSAPDKSGLPSDRFSAERTGGSVSTLTIQRTQQEDSAVYLCASSLIGVGTEAFFGQGTRLTVV.

This clone was observed a single time. J is TRBJ2-5 and V is TRBV7-3; TRBD2 matches 14 bases. CDR1 SGHTA and CDR2 FQGTGA come from the germline V gene. The CDR3 consists of 16 residues. The V gene end was trimmed by 5 bases and the J gene end by 6 bases; junction bases not matched to a gene: 8. CDR3 sequence reads: CASSLPGTSGGQTQYF. The CDR3 DNA reads TGTGCCAGCAGCCTACCCGGGACTAGCGGGGGTCAGACCCAGTACTTC.

The J gene is TRBJ1-4, the V gene TRBV10-3, with TRBD1 matching 7 bases. Looked up from germline, CDR1 is ENHRY and CDR2 is SYGVKD. The CDR3 spans 15 residues. V lost 3 bases and J lost 4; bases outside the gene matches: 5. The CDR3 region is CAISDRRDSNEKLFF. DNA of the CDR3: TGTGCCATCAGTGATCGTCGGGACAGTAATGAAAAACTGTTTTTT.

This clone came up once. This sequence joins TRBV6-5 and TRBJ2-7, with TRBD1 identical over 9 bases. The CDR3 is made up of 15 amino acids. Unmatched junction bases numbered 3, after V lost 0 bases and J lost 3 bases. The V gene's germline CDR1 is MNHEY and CDR2 SVGAGI. This CDR3 reads CASSYSGTGIYEQYF. The CDR3, as DNA: TGTGCCAGCAGTTACTCGGGGACAGGGATCTACGAGCAGTACTTC.

J is TRBJ1-1 and V is TRBV24-1; D call uncertain. V lost 7 bases and J 11 bases, leaving 22 bases between the germline ends. The V gene's germline CDR1 is KGHDR and CDR2 SFDVKD. The length of the CDR3 is 14 residues. The DNA of the CDR3 is TGTGCCACCAGCGAGGATGGTATGTCTGGGAGGGCTTTCTTT. The encoded protein is CATSEDGMSGRAFF.

The chain carries TRBV18 and TRBJ1-1; TRBD1 aligns across 10 bases. The V segment lost 6 bases and the J segment 0 bases; nucleotides outside the gene matches: 16. CDR3 size: 19 residues. The germline V gene encodes CDR1 KGHSH and CDR2 LQKENI. The CDR3 sequence: CASSSRGSGQGTMNTEAFF. In nucleotides, the CDR3 is TGTGCCAGCTCTTCCAGGGGATCGGGACAGGGGACTATGAACACTGAAGCTTTCTTT. Using reference TRBV18 and TRBJ1-1 for the parts outside the CDR3, the full variable domain is NAGVMQNPRHLVRRRGQEARLRCSPMKGHSHVYWYRQLPEEGLKFMVYLQKENIIDESGMPKERFSAEFPKEGPSILRIQQVVRGDSAAYFCASSSRGSGQGTMNTEAFFGQGTRLTVV.

V and J are TRBV4-3 and TRBJ2-4; TRBD2 aligns across 11 bases. Germline CDR1 is LGHNA and CDR2 is YSLEER. This CDR3 has 17 amino acids. Unmatched junction bases numbered 5, after V lost 4 bases and J lost 0 bases. The CDR3 loop reads CASSPIAGGLAKNIQYF. The CDR3 nucleotides read TGCGCCAGCAGCCCGATAGCGGGGGGGCTAGCCAAAAACATTCAGTACTTC.

The rearrangement joins TRBV10-1 to TRBJ1-1; the D gene is possibly TRBD1 (6 bases). CDR1 is WNHNN and CDR2 is SYGVQD in the germline V gene (reference sequence). This CDR3 contains 16 residues. V lost 0 bases, J lost 11 bases, and 22 bases lay in between. CDR3 sequence reads: CASSESGDRGGIGAFF. The CDR3 DNA follows: TGCGCCAGCAGTGAGTCGGGCGACAGAGGGGGTATAGGTGCTTTCTTT.

There are a few counts of this clone. The rearrangement joins TRBV15 to TRBJ1-2, with a possible D match to TRBD1 (6 bases). The CDR3 loop spans 15 amino acids. V lost 0 bases, J lost 7 bases, and 15 bases lay in between. CDR1 and CDR2 (germline): LNHNV, YYDKDF (reference sequence). The CDR3 nucleotides read TGTGCCACCAGCAGAGATCAAGCGGGGGCGCTTGGCTACACCTTC. It yields the protein CATSRDQAGALGYTF.

In this sample, this clone turned up once. V is TRBV3-1 (or the pseudogene TRBV3-2) and J is TRBJ2-3; perhaps TRBD2 as D (5 bases). The CDR3 contains 16 residues. Germline CDR1 LGHDT, CDR2 YNNKEL (reference sequence). Trimming shortened V by 1 base and J by 0 bases, and 11 bases separated the two germline ends. CDR3 sequence reads: CASSQARRLSTDTQYF. The CDR3 DNA sequence: TGTGCCAGCAGCCAAGCGCGGAGGCTTAGCACAGATACGCAGTATTTT.

This clone turned up a few times. The V gene is TRBV9, the J gene TRBJ1-1; weak D call: TRBD1 (5 bases). The CDR3 loop spans 13 amino acids. Trimming pared 4 bases from V and 4 bases from J, leaving 11 bases between. Per the germline V gene, CDR1 is SGDLS and CDR2 is YYNGEE. The CDR3 coding sequence is TGTGCCAGCAGCTCTTCTAGGGGCACTGAAGCTTTCTTT. It is translated as CASSSSRGTEAFF. Full variable domain (remainder filled in from reference TRBV9 and TRBJ1-1): DSGVTQTPKHLITATGQRVTLRCSPRSGDLSVYWYQQSLDQGLQFLIQYYNGEERAKGNILERFSAQQFPDLHSELNLSSLELGDSALYFCASSSSRGTEAFFGQGTRLTVV.